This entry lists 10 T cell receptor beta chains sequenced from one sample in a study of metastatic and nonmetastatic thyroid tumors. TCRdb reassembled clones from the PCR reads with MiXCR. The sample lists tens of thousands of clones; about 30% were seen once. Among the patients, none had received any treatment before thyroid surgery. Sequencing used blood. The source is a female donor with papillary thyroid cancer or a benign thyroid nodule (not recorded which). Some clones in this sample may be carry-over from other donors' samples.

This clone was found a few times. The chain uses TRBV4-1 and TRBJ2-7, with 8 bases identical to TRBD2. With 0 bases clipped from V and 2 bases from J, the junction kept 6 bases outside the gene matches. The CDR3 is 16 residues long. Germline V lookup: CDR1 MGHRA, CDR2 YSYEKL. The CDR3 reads CASSQEAGDSAYEQYF. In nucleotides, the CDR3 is TGCGCCAGCAGCCAAGAAGCGGGAGACAGCGCCTACGAGCAGTACTTC.

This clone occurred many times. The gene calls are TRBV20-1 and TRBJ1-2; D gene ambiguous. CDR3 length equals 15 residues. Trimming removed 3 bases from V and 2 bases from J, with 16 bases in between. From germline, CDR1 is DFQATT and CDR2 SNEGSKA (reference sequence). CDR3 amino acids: CSARRLRVGNYGYTF. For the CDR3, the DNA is TGCAGTGCTAGGCGGTTGAGGGTGGGAAACTATGGCTACACCTTC.

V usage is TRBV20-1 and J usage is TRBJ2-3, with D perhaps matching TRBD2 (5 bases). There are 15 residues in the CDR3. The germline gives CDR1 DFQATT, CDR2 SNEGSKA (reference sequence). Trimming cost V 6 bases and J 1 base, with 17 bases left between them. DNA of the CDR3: TGCAGTGCAGCTAGCCGGTGGGGTGGCACAGATACGCAGTATTTT. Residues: CSAASRWGGTDTQYF.

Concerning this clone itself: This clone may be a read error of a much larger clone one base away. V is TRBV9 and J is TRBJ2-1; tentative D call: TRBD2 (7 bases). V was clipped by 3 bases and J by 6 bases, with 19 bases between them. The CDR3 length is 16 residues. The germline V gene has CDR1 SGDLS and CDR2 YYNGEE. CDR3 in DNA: TGTGCCAGCAGCGCAAGGGGGGGGACAAGGGGCAATGAGCAGTTCTTC. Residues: CASSARGGTRGNEQFF.

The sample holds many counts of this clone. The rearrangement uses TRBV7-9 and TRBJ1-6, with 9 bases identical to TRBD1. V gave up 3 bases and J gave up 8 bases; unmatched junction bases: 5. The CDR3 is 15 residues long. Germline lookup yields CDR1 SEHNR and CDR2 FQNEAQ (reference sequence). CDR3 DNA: TGTGCCAGCAGCTTGAACCGGGACAGGGATTCACCCCTCCACTTT. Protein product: CASSLNRDRDSPLHF.

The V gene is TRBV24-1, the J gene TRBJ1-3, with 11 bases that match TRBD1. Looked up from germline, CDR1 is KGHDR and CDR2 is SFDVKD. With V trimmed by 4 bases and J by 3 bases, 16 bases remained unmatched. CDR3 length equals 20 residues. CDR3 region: CATSDYTRTGGVGGGNTIYF. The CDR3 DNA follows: TGTGCCACCAGTGACTATACTCGGACAGGGGGCGTTGGAGGTGGAAACACCATATATTTT.

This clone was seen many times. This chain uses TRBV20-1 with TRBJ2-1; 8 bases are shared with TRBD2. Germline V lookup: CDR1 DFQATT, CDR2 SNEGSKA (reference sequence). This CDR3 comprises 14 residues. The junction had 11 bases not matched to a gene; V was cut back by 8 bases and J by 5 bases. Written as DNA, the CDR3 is TGCAGTACCTTTCCCGGGAGGGAAAACAATGAGCAGTTCTTC. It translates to CSTFPGRENNEQFF.

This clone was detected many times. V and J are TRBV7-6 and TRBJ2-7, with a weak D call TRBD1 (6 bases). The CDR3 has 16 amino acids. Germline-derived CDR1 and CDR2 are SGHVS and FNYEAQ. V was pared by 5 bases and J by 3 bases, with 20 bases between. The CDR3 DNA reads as TGTGCCAGCAGCCCGGGACATTCCCTTCCAGTCTACGAGCAGTACTTC. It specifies CASSPGHSLPVYEQYF. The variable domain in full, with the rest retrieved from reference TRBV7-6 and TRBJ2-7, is GAGVSQSPRYKVTKRGQDVALRCDPISGHVSLYWYRQALGQGPEFLTYFNYEAQQDKSGLPNDRFSAERPEGSISTLTIQRTEQRDSAMYRCASSPGHSLPVYEQYFGPGTRLTVT.

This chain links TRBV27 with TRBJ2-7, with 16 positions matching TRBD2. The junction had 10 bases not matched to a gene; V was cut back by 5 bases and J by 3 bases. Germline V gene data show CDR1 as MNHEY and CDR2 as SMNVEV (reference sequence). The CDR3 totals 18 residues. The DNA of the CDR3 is TGTGCCAGCAGTGGCTACCCGGGACTAGCGGGAGGGGGCTACGAGCAGTACTTC. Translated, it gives CASSGYPGLAGGGYEQYF.

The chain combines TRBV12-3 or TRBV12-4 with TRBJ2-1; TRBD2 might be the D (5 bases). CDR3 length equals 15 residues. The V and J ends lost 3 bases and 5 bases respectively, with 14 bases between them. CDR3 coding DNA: TGTGCCAGCAGTTTCAAAGCGGCCCCTAACAATGAGCAGTTCTTC. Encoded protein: CASSFKAAPNNEQFF.